The next 27 T cell receptor beta chains were all read from a single sample in a study of T cell repertoires in cytomegalovirus infection (dated by TCRdb to the late 2010s). Antigen specificity for these receptors is unknown. Interpreted using the paper, the treatment or condition label stands for: in vitro stimulation with specific CMV peptide epitopes to enrich CMV-specific T cells. TCRdb records Illumina HiSeq 1500 as the sequencer. In-frame beta chains were kept once TCRdb had trimmed the public reads at Q25 with fastp and called clones with MiXCR. Records with the same CDR3 protein are collapsed into one entry carrying the most frequent genes and DNA. Within this sample are 650,000 to 900,000 distinct CDR3 sequences, with roughly 29% of them counted one time only. 13% of the sample lies in the top ten. The starting material was cultured CD8+ T cells from PBMCs, obtained from culture after CMV antigen stimulation. These receptors all stem from a human donor in good health (CMV status not recorded). Some clones in this sample may be carry-over from other donors' samples.

The chain links TRBV20-1 to TRBJ1-1; D is unclear. The CDR3 consists of 13 residues. V was clipped by 1 base and J by 6 bases, with 12 bases between them. Germline values: CDR1 DFQATT, CDR2 SNEGSKA (reference sequence). The CDR3 DNA follows: TGCAGTGCTAGAGCCAGTAACTACGCTGAAGCTTTCTTT. This gives the protein CSARASNYAEAFF.

V usage is TRBV7-6 and J usage is TRBJ2-7; 9 nucleotides match TRBD1. CDR3 length equals 15 residues. Germline CDR1 and CDR2: SGHVS and FNYEAQ. With 3 bases clipped from V and 5 bases from J, the junction kept 8 bases outside the gene matches. In DNA form, the CDR3 reads TGTGCCAGCAGCTTTAACAGGGGGCGTTCTAACGAGCAGTACTTC. It translates to CASSFNRGRSNEQYF.

This clonotype was counted only a few times. The CDR3 DNA reads as TGTGCCAGCAGCCCTCCGGGAGTGAACACTGAAGCTTTCTTT. Protein sequence: CASSPPGVNTEAFF. The chain has TRBV27 and TRBJ1-1; no clear D gene. CDR3 length: 14 amino acids. V gave up 6 bases and J gave up 0 bases, with 11 bases separating them. Germline CDR1 reads MNHEY; CDR2 reads SMNVEV (reference sequence).

This sequence joins TRBV7-8 and TRBJ1-6; a weak D match, TRBD1 (6 bases). Germline loops: CDR1 SGHVS, CDR2 FQNEAQ. Trimming shortened V by 5 bases and J by 6 bases, and 17 bases separated the two germline ends. This CDR3 comprises 16 residues. CDR3: CASSPLGGDLNSPLHF. The CDR3 coding sequence is TGTGCCAGCAGCCCCCTAGGGGGGGACCTTAATTCACCCCTCCACTTT. Full variable domain (rest looked up from reference TRBV7-8 and TRBJ1-6): GAGVSQSPRYKVAKRGQDVALRCDPISGHVSLFWYQQALGQGPEFLTYFQNEAQLDKSGLPSDRFFAERPEGSVSTLKIQRTQQEDSAVYLCASSPLGGDLNSPLHFGNGTRLTVT.

This chain uses TRBV4-3 with TRBJ1-1; D gene unclear. V was shortened by 7 bases and J by 1 base, with 16 bases between the two germline ends. This CDR3 spans 15 amino acids. Germline V lookup: CDR1 LGHNA, CDR2 YSLEER. The CDR3 sequence: CASTLDLSANTEAFF. As DNA, the CDR3 is TGCGCCAGCACCTTAGATCTGTCGGCGAACACTGAAGCTTTCTTT.

The chain recombines TRBV19 with TRBJ1-2, with D possibly being TRBD1 (5 bases). Germline values: CDR1 LNHDA, CDR2 SQIVND (reference sequence). Deletions cut 7 bases from V and 5 bases from J, with 11 bases between. The CDR3 runs to 12 residues. Written as DNA, the CDR3 is TGTGCCAGTACCTACGGGACTTATGGCTACACCTTC. Protein sequence: CASTYGTYGYTF.

In this sample, this clonotype turned up many times. The CDR3 here is CASSLVPGPTEAFF. CDR3 coding DNA: TGTGCCAGCAGCTTGGTTCCGGGTCCCACTGAAGCTTTCTTT. The chain links TRBV7-6 to TRBJ1-1; D gene unclear. This CDR3 comprises 14 residues. Deletions cut 3 bases from V and 4 bases from J, with 12 bases between. Germline CDR1 SGHVS, CDR2 FNYEAQ. Using reference TRBV7-6 and TRBJ1-1 for the parts outside the CDR3, the full variable domain is GAGVSQSPRYKVTKRGQDVALRCDPISGHVSLYWYRQALGQGPEFLTYFNYEAQQDKSGLPNDRFSAERPEGSISTLTIQRTEQRDSAMYRCASSLVPGPTEAFFGQGTRLTVV.

V is TRBV19 and J is TRBJ1-1; D remains ambiguous. Trimming cost V 1 base and J 5 bases, with 20 bases left between them. The germline V gene encodes CDR1 LNHDA and CDR2 SQIVND (reference sequence). The CDR3 extends over 17 amino acids. CDR3 sequence reads: CASSIGREGAVWTEAFF. The CDR3, as DNA: TGTGCCAGTAGTATAGGAAGAGAGGGTGCGGTTTGGACTGAAGCTTTCTTT. Full variable domain (missing parts from reference TRBV19 and TRBJ1-1): DGGITQSPKYLFRKEGQNVTLSCEQNLNHDAMYWYRQDPGQGLRLIYYSQIVNDFQKGDIAEGYSVSREKKESFPLTVTSAQKNPTAFYLCASSIGREGAVWTEAFFGQGTRLTVV.

The chain is built from TRBV28 and TRBJ1-2, with D perhaps TRBD1 (5 bases). CDR1 MDHEN and CDR2 SYDVKM come from the germline V gene. This CDR3 contains 13 residues. V dropped 6 bases and J dropped 4 bases, with 12 bases sitting between them. CDR3 DNA: TGTGCCAGCAGGGGGGTAGGCGGCTATGGCTACACCTTC. Translated, it gives CASRGVGGYGYTF.

The chain combines TRBV11-3 with TRBJ2-1; 12 bases map to TRBD1. The CDR3 spans 16 residues. J was trimmed by 4 bases and V by 5 bases; bases with no gene match: 6. Germline V lookup: CDR1 SGHNT, CDR2 YENEEA. Here the CDR3 reads CASSRTGQGAYNEQFF. The DNA for the CDR3 is TGTGCCAGCAGCCGAACGGGACAGGGGGCTTACAATGAGCAGTTCTTC.

This clonotype was seen only a few times. The chain couples TRBV6-6 to TRBJ1-1; maybe TRBD1 (5 bases). There are 14 residues in the CDR3. Per the germline V gene, CDR1 is MNHNY and CDR2 is SVGAGI (reference sequence). V lost 5 bases and J 3 bases, leaving 13 bases between the germline ends. The CDR3 sequence is CASSGGLSDTEAFF. In DNA, the CDR3 is TGTGCCAGCAGTGGGGGATTGAGTGACACTGAAGCTTTCTTT.

This clonotype came up a few times. The chain combines TRBV19 with TRBJ2-1, with a tentative D call TRBD2 (6 bases). Trimming pared 4 bases from V and 8 bases from J, leaving 27 bases between. The V gene's germline CDR1 is LNHDA and CDR2 SQIVND (reference sequence). The CDR3 runs to 18 residues. The CDR3 DNA sequence: TGTGCCAGTAGTAAACGAATACACCGGGACTCCGTTATGGATGAGCAGTTCTTC. It yields the protein CASSKRIHRDSVMDEQFF.

The chain joins TRBV19 to TRBJ2-1, with D possibly matching TRBD1 (6 bases). Germline V gene data show CDR1 as LNHDA and CDR2 as SQIVND (reference sequence). The CDR3 is made up of 13 amino acids. Trimming removed 3 bases from V and 8 bases from J, with 11 bases in between. In DNA form, the CDR3 reads TGTGCCAGTAGTATCGTACAGGGCGATGAGCAGTTCTTC. Protein: CASSIVQGDEQFF.

The rearrangement joins TRBV20-1 to TRBJ2-7; 7 nucleotides agree with TRBD1. V lost 6 bases to trimming and J lost 0 bases; unmatched junction nucleotides: 5. This CDR3 spans 13 amino acids. Looked up from germline, CDR1 is DFQATT and CDR2 is SNEGSKA (reference sequence). CDR3 DNA sequence: TGCAGTGCAAGGGACAGCTTCTCCTACGAGCAGTACTTC. Amino acids: CSARDSFSYEQYF.

This clonotype was observed many times. The genes are TRBV7-8 and TRBJ1-1, with D unclear. V lost 2 bases, J lost 4 bases, and 5 bases lay in between. The CDR3 loop spans 12 amino acids. Germline V gene sequence: CDR1 SGHVS, CDR2 FQNEAQ. CDR3 DNA sequence: TGTGCCAGCAGCTTACACATCACTGAAGCTTTCTTT. Its translation: CASSLHITEAFF.

The V call is TRBV6-5, the J call TRBJ1-4, with a possible D match to TRBD1 (5 bases). V lost 0 bases and J 12 bases, leaving 17 bases between the germline ends. The V gene's germline CDR1 is MNHEY and CDR2 SVGAGI. The CDR3 is 15 residues long. The CDR3 loop reads CASSYSQGTRRELFF. The CDR3 DNA sequence: TGTGCCAGCAGTTACTCGCAAGGGACCCGTCGTGAACTGTTTTTT.

This clonotype was detected a few times. The chain couples TRBV10-1 to TRBJ2-1, with D possibly matching TRBD2 (6 bases). The CDR3 is made up of 13 amino acids. Deletions cut 0 bases from V and 10 bases from J, with 10 bases between. CDR1 is WNHNN, CDR2 SYGVQD, per germline (reference sequence). CDR3 sequence: CASSESDLAEQFF. CDR3 coding DNA: TGCGCCAGCAGTGAGTCAGACCTAGCGGAGCAGTTCTTC.

This clonotype was detected a few times. The chain joins TRBV19 to TRBJ2-1; D perhaps matches TRBD1 (6 bases). In germline, CDR1 is LNHDA, CDR2 SQIVND (reference sequence). V was pared by 4 bases and J by 4 bases, with 11 bases between. This CDR3 has 14 residues. The CDR3 nucleotides are TGTGCCAGTAGTACGGACAGATTTTACAATGAGCAGTTCTTC. It codes for CASSTDRFYNEQFF.

This clonotype was observed at least ten times. The rearrangement uses TRBV7-9 and TRBJ2-7; D is unresolved. V lost 1 base and J lost 3, with 10 bases in between. The CDR3 spans 14 residues. The germline gives CDR1 SEHNR, CDR2 FQNEAQ (reference sequence). The CDR3, as DNA: TGTGCCAGCAGCTTAGATTCGTCCTACTACGAGCAGTACTTC. This codes for CASSLDSSYYEQYF.

This clonotype occurred a few times. CDR3 sequence reads: CASSPWTSITDTQYF. The CDR3 nucleotides read TGTGCCAGCAGTCCCTGGACTAGCATCACAGATACGCAGTATTTT. This chain links TRBV6-1 with TRBJ2-3; TRBD2 matches at 8 bases. Germline values: CDR1 MNHNS, CDR2 SASEGT. This CDR3 is built from 15 residues. After removal of 5 bases from V and 2 bases from J, the junction contained 6 bases not matched to a gene.

This clonotype was seen a handful of times. Here the CDR3 reads CASSRSEQSAFF. CDR3 DNA: TGTGCCAGCAGCCGCTCGGAGCAGTCCGCTTTCTTT. This chain connects TRBV7-4 to TRBJ1-1, with D hard to call. The CDR3 has 12 residues. V lost 5 bases and J lost 11, with 15 bases in between. Germline V gives CDR1 SGHVT, CDR2 SQSDAQ.

The chain uses TRBV20-1 and TRBJ2-2; D is perhaps TRBD1 or TRBD2 (6 bases each). Germline CDR1 DFQATT, CDR2 SNEGSKA (reference sequence). Between the trimmed V and J ends, which lost 4 bases and 6 bases, there was a span of 15 bases. The CDR3 totals 14 residues. The CDR3, as DNA: TGCAGTGCTATTGACGGGGGCACTTCCGGGGAGCTGTTTTTT. It yields the protein CSAIDGGTSGELFF.

The chain recombines TRBV7-9 with TRBJ2-3, with a weak D call TRBD2 (5 bases). There are 15 residues in the CDR3. Deletions cut 5 bases from V and 4 bases from J, with 16 bases between. Germline V gene sequence: CDR1 SEHNR, CDR2 FQNEAQ (reference sequence). The chain's CDR3 is CASSPLEGNPDTQYF. In nucleotides, the CDR3 is TGTGCCAGCAGCCCTCTAGAGGGAAACCCAGATACGCAGTATTTT.

This rearrangement joins TRBV3-1 to TRBJ2-1; 9 positions match TRBD1. Trimming removed 0 bases from V and 5 bases from J; junction bases left unmatched: 20. The CDR3 loop spans 21 amino acids. Germline CDR1 and CDR2: LGHDT and YNNKEL (reference sequence). Written as DNA, the CDR3 is TGTGCCAGCAGCCAAGATTGGGGGGGTTTGGGGGACAGGGCTGGAAACAATGAGCAGTTCTTC. It encodes CASSQDWGGLGDRAGNNEQFF.

The chain carries TRBV7-9 and TRBJ2-4, with D unclear. This CDR3 has 14 residues. Looked up from germline, CDR1 is SEHNR and CDR2 is FQNEAQ (reference sequence). V was cut by 1 base and J by 4 bases, with 8 bases left in between. CDR3 loop: CASSLVAGKNIQYF. In DNA, the CDR3 is TGTGCCAGCAGCTTAGTAGCAGGAAAAAACATTCAGTACTTC.

In its sample, this clonotype was seen a few times. The chain couples TRBV6-6 to TRBJ2-1, with TRBD2 matching 10 bases. Per the germline V gene, CDR1 is MNHNY and CDR2 is SVGAGI (reference sequence). V lost 4 bases and J lost 8; bases outside the gene matches: 5. The CDR3 contains 14 residues. The CDR3 region is CASSSSAGGDEQFF. The CDR3 bases are TGTGCCAGCAGTTCCTCAGCGGGGGGGGATGAGCAGTTCTTC.

This chain uses TRBV11-2 with TRBJ2-5; 7 bases fit TRBD1. The CDR3 loop spans 17 amino acids. Germline CDR1 SGHAT, CDR2 FQNNGV. V lost 1 base to trimming and J lost 3 bases; unmatched junction nucleotides: 11. The chain's CDR3 is CASSLVYGSGTEETQYF. The CDR3 DNA follows: TGTGCCAGCAGCTTAGTTTACGGTAGTGGGACAGAAGAGACCCAGTACTTC.